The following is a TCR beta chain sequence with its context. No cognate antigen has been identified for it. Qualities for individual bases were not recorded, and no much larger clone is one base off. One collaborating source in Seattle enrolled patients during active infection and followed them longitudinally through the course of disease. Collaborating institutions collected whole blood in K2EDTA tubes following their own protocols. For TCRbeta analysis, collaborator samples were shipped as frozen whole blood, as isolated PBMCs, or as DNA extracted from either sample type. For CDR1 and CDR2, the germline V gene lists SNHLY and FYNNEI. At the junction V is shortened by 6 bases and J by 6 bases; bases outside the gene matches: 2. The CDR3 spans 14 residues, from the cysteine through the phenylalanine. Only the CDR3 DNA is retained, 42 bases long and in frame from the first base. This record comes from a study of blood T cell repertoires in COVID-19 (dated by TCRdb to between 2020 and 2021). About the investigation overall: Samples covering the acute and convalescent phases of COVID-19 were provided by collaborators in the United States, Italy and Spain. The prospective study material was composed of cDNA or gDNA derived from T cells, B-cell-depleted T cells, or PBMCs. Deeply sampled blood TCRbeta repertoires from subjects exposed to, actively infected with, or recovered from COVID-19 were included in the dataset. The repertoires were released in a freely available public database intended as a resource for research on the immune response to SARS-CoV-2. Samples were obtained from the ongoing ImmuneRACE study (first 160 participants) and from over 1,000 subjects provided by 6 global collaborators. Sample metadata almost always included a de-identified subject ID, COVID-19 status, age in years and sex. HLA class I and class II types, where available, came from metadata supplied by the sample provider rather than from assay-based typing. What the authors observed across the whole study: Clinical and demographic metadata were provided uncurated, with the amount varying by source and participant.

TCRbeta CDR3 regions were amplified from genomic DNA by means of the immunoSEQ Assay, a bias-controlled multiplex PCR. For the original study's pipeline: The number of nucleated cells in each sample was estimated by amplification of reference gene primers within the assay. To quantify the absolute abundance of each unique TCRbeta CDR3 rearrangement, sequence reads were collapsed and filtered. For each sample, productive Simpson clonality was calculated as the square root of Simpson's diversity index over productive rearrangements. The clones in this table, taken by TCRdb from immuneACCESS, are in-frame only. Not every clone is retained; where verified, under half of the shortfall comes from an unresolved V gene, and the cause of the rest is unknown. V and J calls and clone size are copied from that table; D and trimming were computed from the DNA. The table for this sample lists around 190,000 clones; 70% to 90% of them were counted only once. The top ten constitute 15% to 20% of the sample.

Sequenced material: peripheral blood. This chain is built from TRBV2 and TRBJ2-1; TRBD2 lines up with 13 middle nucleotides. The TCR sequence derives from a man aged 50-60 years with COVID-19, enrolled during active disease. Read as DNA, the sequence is TGTGCCAGCAGAACTAGCGGGAGGGCCAATGAGCAGTTCTTC. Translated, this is CASRTSGRANEQFF.